The next 13 T cell receptor beta chains were all read from a single sample in a study of T-cell reconstitution after alpha-beta-depleted transplantation in children. Researchers prepared the TCRbeta library using unique molecular identifiers, the study reports. TCRdb passed the PCR reads through MiXCR, listing each CDR3 protein once. The sample has a few hundred thousand distinct CDR3 sequences, around 16% seen once. Sequencing was performed on PBMCs, mostly from graft donor cells, taken 360 days after TCRalphabeta/CD19-depleted stem cell transplant. These receptor sequences come from a boy younger than two who had a stem cell transplant for Wiskott-Aldrich syndrome, so the T cells may come from the graft donor.

The chain recombines TRBV5-6 with TRBJ2-3; 7 nucleotides line up with TRBD2. V lost 3 bases and J lost 3; bases outside the gene matches: 7. Looked up from germline, CDR1 is SGHDT and CDR2 is YYEEEE. This CDR3 has 15 amino acids. This chain's CDR3 is CASSYGGIATDTQYF. The CDR3 coding sequence is TGTGCCAGCAGCTACGGGGGGATCGCTACAGATACGCAGTATTTT.

The chain couples TRBV7-2 to TRBJ1-2; D is ambiguous. The CDR3 has 12 residues. The germline CDR1 and CDR2 sequences are SGHTA and FQGNSA. Trimming shortened V by 6 bases and J by 4 bases, and 9 bases separated the two germline ends. The CDR3 nucleotides are TGTGCCAGCAGGCCTCACGGCTATGGCTACACCTTC. As protein: CASRPHGYGYTF.

This clonotype turned up a few times. This sequence joins TRBV12-3 or TRBV12-4 and TRBJ2-1; TRBD1 matches 7 bases. J gave up 7 bases and V 5 bases, and 8 bases lay outside the gene matches. This CDR3 has 14 residues. In nucleotides, the CDR3 is TGTGCCAGCAGTCCCCACAGGGGTCCGAATGAGCAGTTCTTC. Residues: CASSPHRGPNEQFF.

This clonotype was detected only a few times. The rearrangement uses TRBV4-1 and TRBJ2-6, with D perhaps given as TRBD1 or TRBD2 (5 bases each). The CDR3 has 17 amino acids. Germline V CDR1 and CDR2: MGHRA, YSYEKL. Trimming shortened V by 2 bases and J by 2 bases, and 13 bases separated the two germline ends. The CDR3 coding sequence is TGCGCCAGCAGCCAAATGTCGAGGGGACCTGGGGCCAACGTCCTGACTTTC. This encodes CASSQMSRGPGANVLTF.

This clonotype was seen a few times. V gene TRBV29-1 combines with J gene TRBJ2-3; 12 bases align to TRBD2. Germline loops: CDR1 SQVTM, CDR2 ANQGSEA. V lost 4 bases, J lost 3 bases, and 5 bases stayed unmatched. The CDR3 sequence is 15 residues long. The CDR3 DNA follows: TGCAGCGTTGCTCGGACTAGCGGGACGACAGATACGCAGTATTTT. This codes for CSVARTSGTTDTQYF.

This clonotype was seen more than once but under ten times. The rearrangement joins TRBV7-9 to TRBJ2-7; D gene unclear. V was pared by 3 bases and J by 7 bases, with 10 bases between. This CDR3 has 12 residues. The germline CDR1 and CDR2 sequences are SEHNR and FQNEAQ (reference sequence). DNA of the CDR3: TGTGCCAGCAGCTTCCGGCAGTGGGAGCAGTACTTC. Its protein product is CASSFRQWEQYF.

This clonotype was recorded many times. This chain joins TRBV3-1 and TRBJ2-7; TRBD2 matches at 10 bases. The germline CDR1 and CDR2 sequences are LGHDT and YNNKEL (reference sequence). Trimming cost V 1 base and J 2 bases; bases outside gene matches: 2. The CDR3 consists of 15 residues. The CDR3 loop is CASSQAGTSAYEQYF. Written as DNA, the CDR3 is TGTGCCAGCAGCCAAGCTGGGACTAGCGCCTACGAGCAGTACTTC.

This clonotype was recorded a few times. In DNA, the CDR3 is TGTGCCAGCAGTGAAGGTGATATGCGCGGGGAGCTGTTTTTT. Residues: CASSEGDMRGELFF. The chain joins TRBV25-1 to TRBJ2-2; D remains ambiguous. Germline-derived CDR1 and CDR2 are MGHDK and SYGVNS. Trimming pared 2 bases from V and 7 bases from J, leaving 11 bases between. CDR3 length: 14 residues.

The chain is built from TRBV12-3 or TRBV12-4 and TRBJ2-4; unclear D gene. V was clipped by 5 bases and J by 7 bases, with 18 bases between them. CDR3 length: 15 residues. This chain's CDR3 is CASSRHFSIANIQYF. The CDR3 coding sequence is TGTGCCAGCAGTAGACACTTCAGTATTGCGAACATTCAGTACTTC.

This clonotype was observed a few times. This rearrangement joins TRBV6-2 or TRBV6-3 to TRBJ2-1; 9 bases match TRBD2. CDR3 length: 16 amino acids. Germline assignment: CDR1 MNHEY and CDR2 SVGEGT. V was clipped by 6 bases and J by 6 bases; unmatched bases: 12. The CDR3 is CASSRVLAGLSNEQFF. CDR3 DNA: TGTGCCAGCAGCCGAGTGCTAGCGGGGCTTTCCAATGAGCAGTTCTTC.

This clonotype was seen a few times. This chain connects TRBV20-1 to TRBJ2-1; D gene ambiguous. Per germline, CDR1 DFQATT and CDR2 SNEGSKA (reference sequence). CDR3 length equals 12 residues. Trimming took off 2 bases at V and 5 bases at J, with 7 bases between the two ends. CDR3 residues: CSARRPNNEQFF. CDR3 nucleotides: TGCAGTGCTAGAAGACCTAACAATGAGCAGTTCTTC.

This clonotype has only a few counts. The chain employs TRBV6-7 and TRBJ1-2; 8 positions match TRBD1. TRBV6-7 qualifies as an ORF whose function is uncertain. This CDR3 region has 15 residues. With 2 bases clipped from V and 8 bases from J, the junction kept 10 bases outside the gene matches. The CDR3 sequence is CASSYPFDRGGGYTF. Here the CDR3 DNA reads TGTGCCAGCAGTTACCCCTTCGACAGGGGAGGCGGCTACACCTTC.

This clonotype appeared many times. V is TRBV12-3 or TRBV12-4 and J is TRBJ2-1; D may be TRBD1 (6 bases). Trimming pared 7 bases from V and 4 bases from J, leaving 17 bases between. CDR3 length: 15 amino acids. The CDR3 region is CASTTRAGEYNEQFF. The CDR3 bases are TGTGCCAGCACCACAAGAGCAGGGGAGTACAATGAGCAGTTCTTC.